The rows below give T cell receptor beta chains drawn from one sample of a study of regulatory T cells in long-lasting Graves disease. TCRdb reprocessed the multiplex PCR reads via MiXCR and lists one record per CDR3 protein. The data show about 430,000 distinct CDR3 sequences, around 23% seen once. The material was peripheral blood mononuclear cells (PBMCs), obtained when the disease was refractory, from a patient treated with antithyroid drugs. The receptor set was obtained from a female donor with Graves disease. The CDR3 runs from the conserved cysteine through the conserved F or W. The D gene is left open where the match is weak. Size is omitted from some rows. Given values are once, few, many or a class for expanded clones.

.	.	TRBV20-1	TRBJ1-1	CSALDGLNTEAFF	TGCAGTGCCTTGGACGGGTTGAACACTGAAGCTTTCTTT
.	.	TRBV7-6	TRBJ2-5	CASSLSYGQETQYF	TGTGCCAGCAGCTTATCTTACGGCCAAGAGACCCAGTACTTC
.	few	TRBV2	TRBJ1-5	CASSDRQVYQPQHF	TGTGCCAGCAGTGACAGACAGGTTTATCAGCCCCAGCATTTT
.	.	TRBV19	TRBJ2-7	CASSGNSYEQYF	TGTGCCAGTAGTGGAAACTCCTACGAGCAGTACTTC
.	.	TRBV6-1	TRBJ2-3	CASSETGDPTDTQYF	TGTGCCAGCAGTGAAACCGGCGATCCCACAGATACGCAGTATTTT
.	.	TRBV19	TRBJ1-2	CASSIVPDYGYTF	TGTGCCAGTAGTATAGTTCCAGACTATGGCTACACCTTC
TRBD2	.	TRBV6-1	TRBJ2-3	CASSPVGTSSPDTQYF	TGTGCCAGCAGCCCCGTTGGGACTAGCTCTCCAGATACGCAGTATTTT
.	few	TRBV15	TRBJ2-3	CATSRDRGTSTDTQYF	TGTGCCACCAGCAGAGATCGAGGGACAAGCACAGATACGCAGTATTTT
.	few	TRBV6-9	TRBJ2-6	CASSSYLIGAGSRSGANVLTF	TGTGCCAGCAGTTCCTACTTAATTGGGGCAGGGTCCCGTTCTGGGGCCAACGTCCTGACTTTC
TRBD1	many	TRBV11-2	TRBJ1-2	CASSFGQDGYTF	TGTGCCAGCAGCTTCGGACAGGATGGCTACACCTTC
.	few	TRBV5-1	TRBJ2-7	CASSPAPPGNPYEQYF	TGCGCCAGCAGCCCGGCCCCCCCAGGGAACCCCTACGAGCAGTACTTC
TRBD2	.	TRBV28	TRBJ2-1	CASSLLAGKAGNEQFF	TGTGCCAGCAGTCTACTAGCGGGGAAAGCGGGAAATGAGCAGTTCTTC
TRBD1	.	TRBV28	TRBJ2-1	CASSWGQGLYNEQFF	TGTGCCAGCAGTTGGGGACAGGGGCTATACAATGAGCAGTTCTTC
TRBD2	many	TRBV20-1	TRBJ2-7	CSARTASGTHLPDEQYF	TGCAGTGCTAGAACGGCTAGCGGGACCCACCTTCCGGACGAGCAGTACTTC
TRBD2	many	TRBV20-1	TRBJ2-7	CSASGGSFSYEQYF	TGCAGTGCTAGCGGGGGGTCTTTCTCCTACGAGCAGTACTTC
.	few	TRBV4-1	TRBJ1-1	CASSQVGLGEAFF	TGCGCCAGCAGCCAAGTCGGTCTTGGTGAAGCTTTCTTT
.	.	TRBV4-1	TRBJ2-7	CASSQNGGERPYEQYF	TGCGCCAGCAGCCAAAATGGGGGAGAGAGGCCCTACGAGCAGTACTTC
.	many	TRBV3-1	TRBJ1-1	CASGRVAAIGNTEAFF	TGTGCCAGCGGTAGGGTGGCGGCTATAGGGAACACTGAAGCTTTCTTT
.	many	TRBV3-1	TRBJ2-5	CASSQVSQETQYF	TGTGCCAGCAGCCAAGTCAGTCAAGAGACCCAGTACTTC
.	few	TRBV9	TRBJ2-5	CASSVEAQGRLETQYF	TGTGCCAGCAGCGTAGAGGCACAGGGGAGGTTGGAGACCCAGTACTTC
TRBD1	many	TRBV28	TRBJ1-6	CASSPDRVNSPLHF	TGTGCCAGCAGTCCGGACAGGGTCAATTCACCCCTCCACTTT
TRBD1	few	TRBV6-2/TRBV6-3	TRBJ2-6	CASSSVQGSWANVLTF	TGTGCCAGCAGTTCCGTACAGGGGAGCTGGGCCAACGTCCTGACTTTC
.	few	TRBV10-3	TRBJ2-3	CAISAPRSADTQYF	TGTGCCATCAGTGCCCCCCGTTCGGCAGATACGCAGTATTTT
.	few	TRBV12-5	TRBJ1-1	CASGLDGTHTEAFF	TGTGCTAGTGGTTTGGACGGGACACACACTGAAGCTTTCTTT
.	.	TRBV12-3/TRBV12-4	TRBJ1-1	CASSLGVAITEAFF	TGTGCCAGCAGTTTAGGGGTGGCTATAACTGAAGCTTTCTTT
.	many	TRBV2	TRBJ2-7	CASSEYSGAYEQYF	TGTGCCAGCAGTGAATACTCGGGGGCTTACGAGCAGTACTTC
.	.	TRBV29-1	TRBJ2-7	CSVELEGGGTYEQYF	TGCAGCGTTGAATTGGAGGGCGGCGGAACCTACGAGCAGTACTTC
TRBD1	many	TRBV6-2/TRBV6-3	TRBJ2-7	CASSERDRGPEQYF	TGTGCCAGCAGTGAAAGGGACAGGGGGCCCGAGCAGTACTTC
TRBD2	many	TRBV12-3/TRBV12-4	TRBJ2-7	CASSPRLAGGPYLEQYF	TGTGCCAGCAGCCCAAGACTAGCGGGAGGGCCTTACTTGGAGCAGTACTTC
.	few	TRBV15	TRBJ1-2	CATSRAFTGSNYGYTF	TGTGCCACCAGCAGAGCGTTCACAGGGAGTAACTATGGCTACACCTTC
.	few	TRBV7-9	TRBJ2-2	CAHVLRAGELFF	TGTGCCCACGTCCTGAGGGCCGGGGAGCTGTTTTTT
.	.	TRBV3-1	TRBJ2-7	CASSHGAGSYEQYF	TGTGCCAGCAGCCACGGGGCAGGGTCCTACGAGCAGTACTTC
TRBD2	.	TRBV7-2	TRBJ2-3	CASRGGRPGDTQYF	TGTGCCAGCAGGGGCGGGAGGCCGGGAGATACGCAGTATTTT
TRBD1	.	TRBV7-9	TRBJ1-4	CASSSGGGTAEKLFF	TGTGCCAGCAGCTCCGGGGGGGGGACAGCCGAAAAACTGTTTTTT
.	once	TRBV10-3	TRBJ1-1	CAISPHQENTEAFF	TGTGCCATCAGTCCACATCAGGAGAACACTGAAGCTTTCTTT
.	many	TRBV29-1	TRBJ2-2	CSVSGDATGELFF	TGCAGCGTTTCGGGGGATGCCACCGGGGAGCTGTTTTTT
.	few	TRBV6-6	TRBJ1-5	CASSYSISWGGNQPQHF	TGTGCCAGCAGTTACTCGATTTCTTGGGGCGGCAATCAGCCCCAGCATTTT
.	many	TRBV9	TRBJ2-5	CASSVSAGRETQYF	TGTGCCAGCAGCGTTTCGGCGGGACGAGAGACCCAGTACTTC
.	many	TRBV28	TRBJ1-2	CASRLPGTQGGYTF	TGTGCCAGCAGGCTACCCGGGACCCAGGGTGGCTACACCTTC
TRBD1	many	TRBV3-1	TRBJ1-2	CASSQGTGPYGYTF	TGTGCCAGCAGCCAAGGGACAGGTCCCTATGGCTACACCTTC
TRBD1	.	TRBV4-3	TRBJ1-1	CASSQDLRQGKAFF	TGCGCCAGCAGCCAAGATCTGAGACAGGGGAAAGCTTTCTTT
.	few	TRBV20-1	TRBJ2-7	CSARDRLRQRLHEQYF	TGCAGTGCTAGAGATAGGCTAAGGCAGAGACTCCACGAGCAGTACTTC
.	once	TRBV7-9	TRBJ1-5	CASSLSQGQPQHF	TGTGCCAGCAGCTTATCTCAGGGTCAGCCCCAGCATTTT
TRBD1	many	TRBV29-1	TRBJ2-4	CSGRQGKNIQYF	TGCAGCGGAAGACAGGGGAAAAACATTCAGTACTTC
TRBD2	.	TRBV5-1	TRBJ2-3	CASSRTSDTDTQYF	TGCGCCAGCAGCCGCACTAGCGACACAGATACGCAGTATTTT
TRBD2	.	TRBV5-1	TRBJ2-7	CASSWTSGAMEQYF	TGCGCCAGCAGCTGGACTAGCGGGGCCATGGAGCAGTACTTC
TRBD1	.	TRBV5-1	TRBJ2-7	CASSQGQVGYEQYF	TGCGCCAGCAGCCAGGGACAGGTTGGTTACGAGCAGTACTTC
TRBD2	.	TRBV9	TRBJ2-1	CASSLAVTPYNEQFF	TGTGCCAGCAGCCTAGCGGTCACCCCCTACAATGAGCAGTTCTTC
.	.	TRBV6-4	TRBJ2-7	CASSDSGFRFGEQYF	TGTGCCAGCAGTGACTCGGGGTTTCGCTTTGGGGAGCAGTACTTC
TRBD1	many	TRBV28	TRBJ2-5	CASSSTDRVGGTQYF	TGTGCCAGCAGTTCCACCGACAGGGTGGGTGGGACCCAGTACTTC
TRBD1	many	TRBV5-1	TRBJ2-7	CASSRFLREHRGYEQYF	TGCGCCAGCAGCAGATTCCTCCGGGAACACAGGGGTTACGAGCAGTACTTC
.	.	TRBV7-9	TRBJ1-6	CASSSGTVNSPLHF	TGTGCCAGCAGCTCGGGGACGGTTAATTCACCCCTCCACTTT
.	.	TRBV19	TRBJ1-1	CASSMTAEPYTEAFF	TGTGCCAGTAGTATGACAGCGGAACCATACACTGAAGCTTTCTTT
TRBD1	many	TRBV6-1	TRBJ1-2	CASSEGQGASNYGYTF	TGTGCCAGCAGTGAGGGACAGGGGGCTTCTAACTATGGCTACACCTTC
.	few	TRBV10-3	TRBJ2-6	CAINPGTGGANVLTF	TGTGCCATCAATCCGGGAACGGGGGGGGCCAACGTCCTGACTTTC
TRBD2	few	TRBV28	TRBJ2-1	CASSTGGGVAYNEQFF	TGTGCCAGCAGTACGGGGGGGGGAGTGGCCTACAATGAGCAGTTCTTC
.	many	TRBV24-1	TRBJ2-7	CATSDSGQGKVYEQYF	TGTGCCACCAGTGATTCGGGACAAGGGAAAGTCTACGAGCAGTACTTC